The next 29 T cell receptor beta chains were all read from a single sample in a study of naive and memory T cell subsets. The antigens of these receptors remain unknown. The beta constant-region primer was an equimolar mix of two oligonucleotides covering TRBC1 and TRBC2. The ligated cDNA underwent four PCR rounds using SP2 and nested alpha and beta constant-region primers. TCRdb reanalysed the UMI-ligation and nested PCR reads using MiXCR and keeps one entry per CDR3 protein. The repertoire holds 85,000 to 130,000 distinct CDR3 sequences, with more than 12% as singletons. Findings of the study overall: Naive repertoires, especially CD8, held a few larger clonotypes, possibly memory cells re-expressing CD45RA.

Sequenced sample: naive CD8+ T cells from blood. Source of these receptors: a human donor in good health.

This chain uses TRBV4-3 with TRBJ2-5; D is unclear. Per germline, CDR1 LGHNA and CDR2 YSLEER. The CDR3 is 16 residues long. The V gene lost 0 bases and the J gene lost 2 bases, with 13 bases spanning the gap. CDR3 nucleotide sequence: TGCGCCAGCAGCCAAGAACTCGGAGAAAAACAAGAGACCCAGTACTTC. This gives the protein CASSQELGEKQETQYF.

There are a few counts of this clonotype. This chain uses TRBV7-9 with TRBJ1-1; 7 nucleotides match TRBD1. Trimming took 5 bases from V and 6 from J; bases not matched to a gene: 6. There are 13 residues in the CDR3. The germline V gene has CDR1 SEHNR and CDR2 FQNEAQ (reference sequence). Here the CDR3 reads CASSPPTGAEAFF. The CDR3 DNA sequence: TGTGCCAGCAGCCCGCCAACAGGGGCTGAAGCTTTCTTT.

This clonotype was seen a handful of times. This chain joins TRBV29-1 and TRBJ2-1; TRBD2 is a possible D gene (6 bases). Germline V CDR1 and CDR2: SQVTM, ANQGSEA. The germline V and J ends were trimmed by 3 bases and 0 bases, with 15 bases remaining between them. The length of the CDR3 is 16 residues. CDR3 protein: CSVEGDSRSSYNEQFF. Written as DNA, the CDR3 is TGCAGCGTTGAGGGGGACTCGAGGAGCTCCTACAATGAGCAGTTCTTC.

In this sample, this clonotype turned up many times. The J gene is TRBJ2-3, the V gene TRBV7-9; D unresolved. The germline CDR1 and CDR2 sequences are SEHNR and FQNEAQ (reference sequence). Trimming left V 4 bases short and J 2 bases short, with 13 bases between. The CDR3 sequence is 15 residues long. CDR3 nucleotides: TGTGCCAGCAGCTCAGACTTCGATCTCACAGATACGCAGTATTTT. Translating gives CASSSDFDLTDTQYF.

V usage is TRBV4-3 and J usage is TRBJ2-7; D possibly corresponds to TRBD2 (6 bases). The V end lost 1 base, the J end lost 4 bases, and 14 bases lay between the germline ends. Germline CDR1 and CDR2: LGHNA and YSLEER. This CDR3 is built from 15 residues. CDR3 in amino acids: CASSQVIGRLYEQYF. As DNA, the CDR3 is TGCGCCAGCAGCCAAGTTATCGGGAGACTTTACGAGCAGTACTTC.

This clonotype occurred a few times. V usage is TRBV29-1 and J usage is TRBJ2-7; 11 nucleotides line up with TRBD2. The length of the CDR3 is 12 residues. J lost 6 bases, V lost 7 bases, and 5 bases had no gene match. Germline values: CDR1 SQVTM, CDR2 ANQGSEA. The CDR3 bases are TGCAGCGGGCTAGCGGGGGGAGGCGAGCAGTACTTC. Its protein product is CSGLAGGGEQYF.

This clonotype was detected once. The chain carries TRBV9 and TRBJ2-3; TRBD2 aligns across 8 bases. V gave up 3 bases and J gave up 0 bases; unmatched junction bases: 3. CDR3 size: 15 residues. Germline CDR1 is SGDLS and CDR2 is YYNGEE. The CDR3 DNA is TGTGCCAGCAGCGCCGGGGGGGGGAGCACAGATACGCAGTATTTT. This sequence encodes CASSAGGGSTDTQYF.

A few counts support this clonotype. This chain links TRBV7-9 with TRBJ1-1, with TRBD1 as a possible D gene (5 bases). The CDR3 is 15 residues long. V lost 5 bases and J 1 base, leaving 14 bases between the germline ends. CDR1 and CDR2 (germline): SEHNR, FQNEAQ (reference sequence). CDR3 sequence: CASSQAQGENTEAFF. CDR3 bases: TGTGCCAGCAGCCAAGCTCAGGGTGAGAACACTGAAGCTTTCTTT. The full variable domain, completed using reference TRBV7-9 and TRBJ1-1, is DTGVSQNPRHKITKRGQNVTFRCDPISEHNRLYWYRQTLGQGPEFLTYFQNEAQLEKSRLLSDRFSAERPKGSFSTLEIQRTEQGDSAMYLCASSQAQGENTEAFFGQGTRLTVV.

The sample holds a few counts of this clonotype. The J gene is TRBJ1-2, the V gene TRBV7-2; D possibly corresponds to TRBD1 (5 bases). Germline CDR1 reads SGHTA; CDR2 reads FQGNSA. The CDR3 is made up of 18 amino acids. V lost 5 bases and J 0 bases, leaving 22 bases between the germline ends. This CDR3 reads CASSGLGGSGGTNYGYTF. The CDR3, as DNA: TGTGCCAGCAGCGGTCTCGGAGGATCTGGGGGAACTAACTATGGCTACACCTTC.

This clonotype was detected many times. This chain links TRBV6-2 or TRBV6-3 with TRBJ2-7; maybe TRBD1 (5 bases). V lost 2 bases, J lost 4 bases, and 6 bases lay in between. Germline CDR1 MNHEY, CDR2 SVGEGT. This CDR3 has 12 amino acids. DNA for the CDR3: TGTGCCAGCAGTTACGCAGGGTACGAGCAGTACTTC. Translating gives CASSYAGYEQYF.

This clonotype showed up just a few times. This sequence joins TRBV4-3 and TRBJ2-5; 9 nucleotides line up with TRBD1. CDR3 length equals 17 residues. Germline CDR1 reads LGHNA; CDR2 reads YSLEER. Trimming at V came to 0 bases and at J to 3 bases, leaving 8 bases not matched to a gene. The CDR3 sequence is CASSQDYSGTGKETQYF. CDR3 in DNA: TGCGCCAGCAGCCAAGATTATTCCGGGACAGGGAAAGAGACCCAGTACTTC.

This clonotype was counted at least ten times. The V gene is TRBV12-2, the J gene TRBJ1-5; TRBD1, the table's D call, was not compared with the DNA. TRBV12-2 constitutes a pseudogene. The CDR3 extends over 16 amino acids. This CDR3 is CASRPGGQGGSQPQHF. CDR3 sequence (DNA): TGTGCAAGTCGCCCTGGGGGACAGGGGGGCAGTCAGCCCCAGCATTTT.

For the CDR3, the DNA is TGTGCCAGCAGCCCAGAGCGGGGTCGGCGCGTCCATGAGCAGTTCTTC. This translates into CASSPERGRRVHEQFF. J is TRBJ2-1 and V is TRBV21-1; TRBD2, the D gene given by the table, was not confirmed from the DNA. TRBV21-1 corresponds to a pseudogene. The CDR3 has 16 amino acids.

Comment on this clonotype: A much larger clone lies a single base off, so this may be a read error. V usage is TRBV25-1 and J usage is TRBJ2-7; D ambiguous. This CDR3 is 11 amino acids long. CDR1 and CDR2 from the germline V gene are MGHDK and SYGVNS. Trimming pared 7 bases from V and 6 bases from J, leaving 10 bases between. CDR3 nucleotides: TGTGCCAGCACCCTGTGGGGCGAGCAGTACTTC. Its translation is CASTLWGEQYF.

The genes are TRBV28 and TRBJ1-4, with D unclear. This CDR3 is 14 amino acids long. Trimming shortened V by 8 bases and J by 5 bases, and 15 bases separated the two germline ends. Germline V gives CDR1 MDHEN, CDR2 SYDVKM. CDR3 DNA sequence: TGTGCCAGCGGCGTGGAGGGCTGGAATGAAAAACTGTTTTTT. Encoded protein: CASGVEGWNEKLFF.

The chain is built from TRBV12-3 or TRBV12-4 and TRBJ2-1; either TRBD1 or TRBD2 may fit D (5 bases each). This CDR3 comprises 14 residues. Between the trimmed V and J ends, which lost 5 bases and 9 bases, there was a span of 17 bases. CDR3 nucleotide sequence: TGTGCCAGCAGTCACCTGACGGGGCTAGGTGAGCAGTTCTTC. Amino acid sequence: CASSHLTGLGEQFF.

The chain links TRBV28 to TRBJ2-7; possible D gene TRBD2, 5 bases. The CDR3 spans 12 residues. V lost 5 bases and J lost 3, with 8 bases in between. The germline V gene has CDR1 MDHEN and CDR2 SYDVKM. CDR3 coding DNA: TGTGCCAGCAGTACGGGATTCTACGAGCAGTACTTC. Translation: CASSTGFYEQYF.

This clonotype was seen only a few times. The CDR3 sequence is CASNPAGQETQYF. The CDR3 DNA reads TGTGCCAGCAATCCCGCGGGTCAAGAGACCCAGTACTTC. The gene calls are TRBV25-1 and TRBJ2-5; D might be TRBD2 (5 bases). Germline CDR1 MGHDK, CDR2 SYGVNS. This CDR3 contains 13 residues. V dropped 7 bases and J dropped 2 bases, with 11 bases sitting between them. Together with reference TRBV25-1 and TRBJ2-5, the CDR3 gives the full variable domain: EADIYQTPRYLVIGTGKKITLECSQTMGHDKMYWYQQDPGMELHLIHYSYGVNSTEKGDLSSESTVSRIRTEHFPLTLESARPSHTSQYLCASNPAGQETQYFGPGTRLLVL.

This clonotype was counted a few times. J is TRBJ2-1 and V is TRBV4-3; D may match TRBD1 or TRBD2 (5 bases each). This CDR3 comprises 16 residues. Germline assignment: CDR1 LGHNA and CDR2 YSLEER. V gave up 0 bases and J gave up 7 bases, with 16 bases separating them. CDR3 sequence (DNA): TGCGCCAGCAGCCAAGAGCTTGGCAGGGACGGGAATGAGCAGTTCTTC. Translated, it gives CASSQELGRDGNEQFF.

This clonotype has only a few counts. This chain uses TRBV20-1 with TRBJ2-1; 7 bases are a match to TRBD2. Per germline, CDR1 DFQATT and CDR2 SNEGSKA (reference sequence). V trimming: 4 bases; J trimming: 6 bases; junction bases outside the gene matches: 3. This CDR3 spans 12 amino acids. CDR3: CSANLAANEQFF. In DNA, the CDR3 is TGCAGTGCTAACCTAGCGGCCAATGAGCAGTTCTTC.

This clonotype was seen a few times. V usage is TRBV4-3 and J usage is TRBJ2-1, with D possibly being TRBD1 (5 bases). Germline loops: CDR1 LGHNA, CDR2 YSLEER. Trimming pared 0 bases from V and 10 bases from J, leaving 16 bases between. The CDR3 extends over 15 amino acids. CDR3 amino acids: CASSQDRQGSWEQFF. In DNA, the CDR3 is TGCGCCAGCAGCCAAGATCGGCAGGGCTCCTGGGAGCAGTTCTTC.

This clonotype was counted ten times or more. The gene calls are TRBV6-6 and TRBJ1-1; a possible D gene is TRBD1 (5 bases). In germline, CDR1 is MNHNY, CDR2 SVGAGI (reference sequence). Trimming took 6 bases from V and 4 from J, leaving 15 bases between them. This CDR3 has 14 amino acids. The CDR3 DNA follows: TGTGCCAGCAGCCCTCCCGTGGGGGGCACTGAAGCTTTCTTT. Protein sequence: CASSPPVGGTEAFF.

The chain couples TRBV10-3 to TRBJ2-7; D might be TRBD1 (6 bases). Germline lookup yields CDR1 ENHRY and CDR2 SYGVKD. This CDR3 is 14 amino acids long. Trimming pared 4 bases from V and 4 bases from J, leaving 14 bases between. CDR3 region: CAISAGDTRYEQYF. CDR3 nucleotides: TGTGCCATCAGTGCTGGGGACACGCGTTACGAGCAGTACTTC.

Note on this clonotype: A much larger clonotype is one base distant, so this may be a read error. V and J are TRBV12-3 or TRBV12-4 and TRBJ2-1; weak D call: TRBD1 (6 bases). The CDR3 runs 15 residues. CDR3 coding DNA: TGTGCCATCAGTTTTCAGGGGAGCTCCTACAATGAGCAGTTCTTC. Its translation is CAISFQGSSYNEQFF.

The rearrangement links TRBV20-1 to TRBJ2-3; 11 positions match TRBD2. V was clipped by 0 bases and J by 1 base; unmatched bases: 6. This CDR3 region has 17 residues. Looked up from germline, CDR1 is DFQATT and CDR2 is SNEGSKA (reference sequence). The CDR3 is CSARDQQLAGGTDTQYF. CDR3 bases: TGCAGTGCTAGAGACCAACAACTAGCGGGGGGCACAGATACGCAGTATTTT.

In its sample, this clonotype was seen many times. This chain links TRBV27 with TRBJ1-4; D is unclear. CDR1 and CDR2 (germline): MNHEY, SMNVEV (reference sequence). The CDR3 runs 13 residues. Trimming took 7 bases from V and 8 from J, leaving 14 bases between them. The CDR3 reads CASKDGREEKLFF. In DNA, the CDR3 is TGTGCCAGCAAGGACGGCCGGGAGGAAAAACTGTTTTTT.

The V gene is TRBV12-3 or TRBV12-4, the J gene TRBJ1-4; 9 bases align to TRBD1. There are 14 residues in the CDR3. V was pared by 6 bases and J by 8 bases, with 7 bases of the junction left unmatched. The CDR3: CASSKGQGQEKLFF. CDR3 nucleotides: TGTGCCAGCAGCAAGGGACAGGGTCAGGAAAAACTGTTTTTT.

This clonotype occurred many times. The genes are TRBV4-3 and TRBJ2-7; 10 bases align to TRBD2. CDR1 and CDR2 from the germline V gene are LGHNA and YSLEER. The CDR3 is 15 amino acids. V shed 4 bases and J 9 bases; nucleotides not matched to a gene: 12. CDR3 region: CASSPRLAGLFAQYF. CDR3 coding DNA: TGCGCCAGCAGCCCACGACTAGCGGGTCTTTTCGCGCAGTACTTC.

The CDR3 DNA follows: TGTGCCAGCAGCTTAGCGGGGGACAATGAGCAGTTCTTC. Protein sequence: CASSLAGDNEQFF. The chain recombines TRBV11-3 with TRBJ2-1, with D maybe TRBD2 (6 bases). This CDR3 region has 13 residues. Germline CDR1 SGHNT, CDR2 YENEEA. V was clipped by 1 base and J by 5 bases, with 6 bases between them.